These 10 T cell receptor beta chains were all obtained from the same sample, sequenced in a study of blood T cell repertoires in COVID-19. Measured with immunoSEQ multiplex PCR; TCRdb has only the in-frame clones, and not every one. The data contain 150,000 to 200,000 clones, around 82% of them singletons. The sequencing input was PBMCs or T cells enriched from blood (not recorded which). The source of these receptors is a woman aged 55-70 years with acute COVID-19.

This clone was counted a few times. This chain uses TRBV30 with TRBJ2-7, with 9 nucleotides matching TRBD2. The CDR3 consists of 18 residues. Germline CDR1 is GTSNPN and CDR2 is SVGIG (reference sequence). V shed 1 base, J shed 0 bases, and the junction held 13 bases outside the gene matches. CDR3 DNA: TGTGCCTGGAGTGGGCTAGCGGGAATGATGACTTCCTCCTACGAGCAGTACTTC. Translating gives CAWSGLAGMMTSSYEQYF.

This clone was observed a few times. CDR3 protein: CASSATTSGVGEQFF. CDR3 DNA sequence: TGTGCCAGCAGCGCAACGACTAGCGGTGTTGGTGAGCAGTTCTTC. The genes are TRBV9 and TRBJ2-1; 9 bases match TRBD2. CDR3 length: 15 residues. Germline lookup yields CDR1 SGDLS and CDR2 YYNGEE. The trim removed 3 bases at V and 9 bases at J, leaving 10 bases unmatched.

The chain joins TRBV9 to TRBJ1-2; 8 positions match TRBD1. This CDR3 comprises 13 residues. Germline CDR1 is SGDLS and CDR2 is YYNGEE. The J segment lost 7 bases and the V segment lost 3 bases, leaving 5 bases of the junction unmatched. In DNA, the CDR3 is TGTGCCAGCAGCGAGGACAGGGTAGGTGGCTACACCTTC. As protein: CASSEDRVGGYTF.

The J gene is TRBJ2-5, the V gene TRBV5-1, with 15 bases matching TRBD2. V shed 4 bases and J 2 bases; nucleotides not matched to a gene: 3. The CDR3 runs 16 residues. Germline V lookup: CDR1 SGHRS, CDR2 YFSETQ. The CDR3 loop is CASSLGLAGGQETQYF. CDR3 DNA: TGCGCCAGCAGCCTTGGACTAGCGGGGGGGCAAGAGACCCAGTACTTC.

V usage is TRBV11-2 and J usage is TRBJ1-2; D ambiguous. V was cut by 4 bases and J by 7 bases, with 16 bases left in between. In germline, CDR1 is SGHAT, CDR2 FQNNGV. This CDR3 has 14 residues. CDR3 loop: CASSSSATRGGYTF. DNA of the CDR3: TGTGCCAGCAGCTCTTCAGCGACCCGGGGTGGCTACACCTTC.

This chain joins TRBV9 and TRBJ2-1; the match to TRBD2 covers 8 bases. Germline lookup yields CDR1 SGDLS and CDR2 YYNGEE. The V and J ends lost 4 bases and 10 bases, in that order; junction bases with no gene match: 7. CDR3 length: 13 amino acids. The CDR3 DNA follows: TGTGCCAGCAGCACCGGGCCTAGCGGGGAGCAGTTCTTC. Translated: CASSTGPSGEQFF.

This clone was seen once. The chain has TRBV11-2 and TRBJ2-3, with TRBD2 matching over 7 bases. V dropped 4 bases and J dropped 5; count of bases not matched to a gene: 18. Germline V gives CDR1 SGHAT, CDR2 FQNNGV. The CDR3 is made up of 18 amino acids. The CDR3 here is CASSSFPGLPSPEDTQYF. For the CDR3, the DNA is TGTGCCAGCAGCTCCTTCCCGGGACTACCTTCCCCGGAAGATACGCAGTATTTT.

The chain joins TRBV10-3 to TRBJ2-7; 10 nucleotides match TRBD1. Germline V CDR1 and CDR2: ENHRY, SYGVKD. Germline trimming cut 4 bases from V and 0 bases from J; bases unmatched to any gene: 6. This CDR3 contains 16 residues. The CDR3 nucleotides read TGTGCCATCAGTGGAACTGACAGGGGGCACTCCTACGAGCAGTACTTC. It yields the protein CAISGTDRGHSYEQYF.

The chain uses TRBV30 and TRBJ2-7; 7 bases map to TRBD2. J gave up 5 bases and V 3 bases, and 7 bases lay outside the gene matches. This CDR3 has 13 amino acids. The germline CDR1 and CDR2 sequences are GTSNPN and SVGIG (reference sequence). The DNA of the CDR3 is TGTGCCTGGAGAGCGGGGCAGCTTAACGAGCAGTACTTC. This sequence encodes CAWRAGQLNEQYF.

The J gene is TRBJ1-5, the V gene TRBV12-3 or TRBV12-4, with a possible D match to TRBD1 (6 bases). This CDR3 comprises 11 residues. The V end lost 10 bases, the J end lost 3 bases, and 7 bases lay between the germline ends. CDR3 in amino acids: CATGVNQPQHF. The CDR3 DNA sequence: TGTGCCACAGGGGTCAATCAGCCCCAGCATTTT.